Presented here are 22 T cell receptor beta chains from one specimen sequenced in a study of CD8 T cells in Susac syndrome. With random hexamers, reverse transcription was performed on about 0.5 to 1 ug of RNA. TCRdb called the immunoSEQ multiplex PCR reads again in MiXCR, with one record for every CDR3 protein. Found here are under 200,000 distinct CDR3 sequences, 94% of them singletons; the top ten hold 0.12%. The sample consisted of CD4+ T cells from PBMCs. The receptors were sampled from a human donor with Susac syndrome.

The chain recombines TRBV7-2 with TRBJ2-5; D unresolved. The length of the CDR3 is 13 residues. Germline lookup yields CDR1 SGHTA and CDR2 FQGNSA. V shed 2 bases and J shed 0 bases, with 4 bases lying between them. CDR3 sequence: CASSLSYQETQYF. The CDR3 coding sequence is TGTGCCAGCAGCTTATCCTACCAAGAGACCCAGTACTTC.

The chain links TRBV20-1 to TRBJ2-3; 7 nucleotides match TRBD1. Germline-derived CDR1 and CDR2 are DFQATT and SNEGSKA (reference sequence). The CDR3 loop spans 14 amino acids. Trimming removed 3 bases from V and 6 bases from J; junction bases left unmatched: 9. The DNA for the CDR3 is TGCAGTGCTAGGTTGACAGGGCAAGATGATACGCAGTATTTT. Encoded protein: CSARLTGQDDTQYF.

The rearrangement links TRBV27 to TRBJ2-2, with 7 bases fitting TRBD1. V lost 5 bases and J lost 5; bases outside the gene matches: 8. The germline V gene encodes CDR1 MNHEY and CDR2 SMNVEV (reference sequence). This CDR3 has 15 residues. The CDR3 region has the DNA TGTGCCAGCAGTCTATACGAGGGACAGACCGGGGAGCTGTTTTTT. This sequence encodes CASSLYEGQTGELFF.

V gene TRBV20-1 combines with J gene TRBJ1-6; no reliable D call. The CDR3 totals 15 residues. V lost 0 bases and J lost 5, with 11 bases in between. Germline V CDR1 and CDR2: DFQATT, SNEGSKA (reference sequence). The DNA of the CDR3 is TGCAGTGCTAGAGAAACGACCACAAATAATTCACCCCTCCACTTT. Protein sequence: CSARETTTNNSPLHF.

The V call is TRBV10-3, the J call TRBJ2-3; tentatively, D is TRBD2 (5 bases). V gave up 6 bases and J gave up 6 bases, with 10 bases separating them. This CDR3 is built from 12 residues. Per the germline V gene, CDR1 is ENHRY and CDR2 is SYGVKD. This chain's CDR3 is CAIRRDLDTQYF. The CDR3 DNA reads as TGTGCCATCAGACGGGATCTCGATACGCAGTATTTT.

The rearrangement uses TRBV18 and TRBJ2-2; no clear D gene. CDR3 length: 13 amino acids. Germline CDR1 is KGHSH and CDR2 is LQKENI. The V and J ends lost 3 bases and 1 base respectively, with 3 bases between them. The CDR3 is CASSPLNTGELFF. The CDR3 coding sequence is TGTGCCAGCTCACCTTTGAACACCGGGGAGCTGTTTTTT.

DNA of the CDR3: TGTGCCAGCCCGGGAAGCGGCCGCACAGATACGCAGTATTTT. Translated, it gives CASPGSGRTDTQYF. The rearrangement links TRBV21-1 to TRBJ2-3; TRBD2, the table's D call, was not compared with the DNA. TRBV21-1 is a pseudogene. The CDR3 loop spans 14 amino acids.

The J gene is TRBJ2-7, the V gene TRBV7-9; TRBD2 aligns across 10 bases. The CDR3 has 14 residues. Germline assignment: CDR1 SEHNR and CDR2 FQNEAQ (reference sequence). V shed 5 bases and J 5 bases; nucleotides not matched to a gene: 6. The CDR3 is CASSASGGADEQYF. The CDR3 coding sequence is TGTGCCAGCAGCGCCAGCGGGGGGGCCGACGAGCAGTACTTC.

The chain uses TRBV20-1 and TRBJ1-4; D unclear. V lost 2 bases, J lost 4 bases, and 8 bases lay in between. The CDR3 runs to 13 residues. Germline V gives CDR1 DFQATT, CDR2 SNEGSKA (reference sequence). The CDR3 region is CSARSDNNEKLFF. DNA for the CDR3: TGCAGTGCTAGATCGGATAATAATGAAAAACTGTTTTTT.

The genes are TRBV12-3 or TRBV12-4 and TRBJ1-6; TRBD1 aligns across 7 bases. Trimming took 3 bases from V and 10 from J; bases not matched to a gene: 15. The CDR3 runs to 17 residues. CDR3 bases: TGTGCCAGCAGTTTCTCCCGGCAGGGGGAATTGGACTCACCCCTCCACTTT. As protein: CASSFSRQGELDSPLHF.

The J gene is TRBJ1-6, the V gene TRBV12-3 or TRBV12-4; perhaps TRBD1 as D (5 bases). Trimming stripped 6 bases from V and 7 bases from J, with 13 bases between. The CDR3 spans 14 residues. The chain's CDR3 is CASSLRARNSPLHF. DNA of the CDR3: TGTGCCAGCAGCCTCAGGGCTAGGAATTCACCCCTCCACTTT.

The gene calls are TRBV28 and TRBJ1-6, with 9 bases fitting TRBD1. The CDR3 length is 11 residues. Germline V gene lookup returns CDR1 MDHEN and CDR2 SYDVKM. With V trimmed by 7 bases and J by 15 bases, 4 bases remained unmatched. The DNA of the CDR3 is TGTGCCAGCATGGACAGGGGCTTCCTCCACTTT. This codes for CASMDRGFLHF.

The chain uses TRBV24-1 and TRBJ2-5; D is unclear. Trimming took 4 bases from V and 3 from J, leaving 8 bases between them. Germline values: CDR1 KGHDR, CDR2 SFDVKD. The CDR3 has 13 amino acids. The CDR3 is CATSDGAEETQYF. The CDR3, as DNA: TGTGCCACCAGTGACGGCGCCGAAGAGACCCAGTACTTC.

The J gene is TRBJ1-4, the V gene TRBV7-9; maybe TRBD1 (6 bases). The germline V and J ends were trimmed by 5 bases and 5 bases, with 12 bases remaining between them. Per germline, CDR1 SEHNR and CDR2 FQNEAQ (reference sequence). The CDR3 loop spans 14 amino acids. The CDR3 here is CASSQGKGNEKLFF. For the CDR3, the DNA is TGTGCCAGCAGCCAGGGGAAGGGGAATGAAAAACTGTTTTTT.

The J gene is TRBJ2-5, the V gene TRBV9; 7 bases map to TRBD1. V was pared by 3 bases and J by 4 bases, with 9 bases of the junction left unmatched. CDR1 and CDR2 (germline): SGDLS, YYNGEE. The CDR3 loop spans 15 amino acids. The CDR3: CASSGFRGQGETQYF. Here the CDR3 DNA reads TGTGCCAGCAGCGGATTTAGGGGGCAAGGAGAGACCCAGTACTTC.

The chain recombines TRBV27 with TRBJ1-5, with TRBD1 as a possible D gene (5 bases). CDR3 length equals 14 residues. Trimming shortened V by 2 bases and J by 6 bases, and 11 bases separated the two germline ends. Germline CDR1 and CDR2: MNHEY and SMNVEV (reference sequence). This CDR3 reads CASSLRWRGQPQHF. DNA for the CDR3: TGTGCCAGCAGTTTAAGGTGGAGGGGTCAGCCCCAGCATTTT.

The rearrangement links TRBV20-1 to TRBJ2-7; D possibly corresponds to TRBD2 (7 bases). The CDR3 covers 13 residues. Trimming removed 0 bases at V and 6 bases at J, with 12 bases between. CDR1 DFQATT and CDR2 SNEGSKA come from the germline V gene (reference sequence). The CDR3 protein is CSARDHGGREQYF. The CDR3 DNA is TGCAGTGCTAGAGATCACGGGGGGCGCGAGCAGTACTTC.

The chain couples TRBV20-1 to TRBJ2-5; no firm D call. V was pared by 0 bases and J by 5 bases, with 16 bases between. This CDR3 contains 15 residues. CDR1 DFQATT and CDR2 SNEGSKA come from the germline V gene (reference sequence). The CDR3 is CSARDLDLYAETQYF. CDR3 DNA sequence: TGCAGTGCTAGAGATTTGGACCTTTACGCGGAGACCCAGTACTTC.

The chain uses TRBV5-6 and TRBJ1-5; tentatively, D is TRBD1 (5 bases). Germline lookup yields CDR1 SGHDT and CDR2 YYEEEE. The V gene lost 0 bases and the J gene lost 6 bases, with 10 bases spanning the gap. The CDR3 covers 14 residues. This chain's CDR3 is CASSLAGGAQPQHF. As DNA, the CDR3 is TGTGCCAGCAGCTTGGCCGGGGGAGCTCAGCCCCAGCATTTT.

The V call is TRBV3-1, the J call TRBJ2-3, with a tentative D call TRBD1 (6 bases). Trimming removed 3 bases at V and 6 bases at J, with 10 bases between. Germline-derived CDR1 and CDR2 are LGHDT and YNNKEL (reference sequence). CDR3 size: 13 residues. The CDR3: CASSHNRVDTQYF. The CDR3, as DNA: TGTGCCAGCAGCCATAACAGGGTGGATACGCAGTATTTT.

This clonotype was recorded only once. V usage is TRBV29-1 and J usage is TRBJ2-5; perhaps TRBD2 as D (6 bases). The CDR3 runs to 12 residues. The V end was cut by 4 bases, the J end by 4 bases, with 10 bases between. Germline values: CDR1 SQVTM, CDR2 ANQGSEA. In DNA, the CDR3 is TGCAGCGTTGGTAGCGGAATAGAGACCCAGTACTTC. Translated: CSVGSGIETQYF.

The J gene is TRBJ1-1, the V gene TRBV30, with D unclear. The germline V gene has CDR1 GTSNPN and CDR2 SVGIG (reference sequence). CDR3 length: 15 residues. V was pared by 4 bases and J by 1 base, with 16 bases between. The CDR3 spells CAWTSLGLGNTEAFF. The CDR3 bases are TGTGCCTGGACTTCGCTGGGCCTAGGGAACACTGAAGCTTTCTTT.